This TCR beta chain was captured in a study of blood T cell repertoires in COVID-19. Profiled with immunoSEQ multiplex PCR; TCRdb holds only in-frame clones, not every one. Here the sample spans around 50,000 clones, just under 90% being singletons. Germline V gene lookup returns CDR1 SNHLY and CDR2 FYNNEI. The CDR3 covers 13 residues. The V and J ends lost 4 bases and 7 bases respectively, with 10 bases between them. This chain joins TRBV2 and TRBJ2-2; no firm D call. Sequenced sample: peripheral blood. The TCR was taken from a woman aged 60-70 years with COVID-19, enrolled during active disease. CDR3 bases: TGTGCCAGCAGTGGAATTCGGGTCGGGGAGCTGTTTTTT. Its translation is CASSGIRVGELFF.